The text below deals with one T cell receptor (beta chain). This sample is part of a study of blood T cell repertoires in COVID-19. For the study at large: The United States, Italy and Spain provided the acute and convalescent COVID-19 samples.

Repertoires were generated with immunoSEQ multiplex PCR, while TCRdb's copy carries only in-frame clones and drops some. The sample lists approximately 200,000 clones; roughly 80% were seen once. Germline CDR1 reads MNHNY; CDR2 reads SVGAGI (reference sequence). V lost 7 bases, J lost 3 bases, and 9 bases stayed unmatched. The CDR3 loop spans 15 amino acids. The sequenced material came from peripheral blood. This chain uses TRBV6-6 with TRBJ1-3; 7 bases line up with TRBD1. This receptor was identified in a woman in her 30s with acute or convalescent COVID-19. CDR3 bases: TGTGCCAGCACGACAGGGAATACGTTTGGAAACACCATATATTTT. Protein product: CASTTGNTFGNTIYF.